Here is one T cell receptor beta chain with its context. Other nucleotide sequences from this sample produce the same CDR3. CDR1 is KGHSH, CDR2 LQKENI, per germline. V lost 6 bases, J lost 1 base, and 3 bases stayed unmatched. The length of the CDR3 is 14 residues. This sample is drawn from a study of shared clonotypes between healthy human individuals. About the research overall: Three plates were used per donor for CD4 naive, three for CD4 memory, two for CD8 naive and one for CD8 memory.

This table comes from immunoSEQ multiplex PCR, and its TCRdb copy is limited to in-frame clones, with some not included. The data show approximately 350,000 clones, with about 96% seen just once and 0.32% held by the top ten. The genes are TRBV18 and TRBJ1-1, with 9 positions matching TRBD1. Sequencing was carried out using memory CD8+ T cells sorted from blood. The subset is: CD45RO+ cells pooled with CCR7-negative TemRA cells. The sequence came from a man aged 25 to 45 in good health. The CDR3 DNA reads as TGTGCCAGCTCCCCGGGACAGGGGAACACTGAAGCTTTCTTT. Amino acids: CASSPGQGNTEAFF.